This TCR beta chain was observed in a study of shared clonotypes between healthy human individuals. The table came from immunoSEQ multiplex PCR; TCRdb's copy has only in-frame clones and leaves some out. The sample lists about 490,000 clones, 79% occurring once. All participating donors were Caucasian adults from Nashville, Tennessee. V was pared by 11 bases and J by 7 bases, with 7 bases of the junction left unmatched. Per the germline V gene, CDR1 is MDHEN and CDR2 is SYDVKM. The CDR3 runs 13 residues. Sequenced input: PBMCs. This TCR derives from a woman in her 40s in good health. Some clones in this sample may be carry-over from other donors' samples. The chain couples TRBV28 to TRBJ1-4; 10 nucleotides match TRBD1. The CDR3 DNA sequence: TGTGCCGGATCGACAGGGGGCGTTGAAAAACTGTTTTTT. Translating gives CAGSTGGVEKLFF.